Below, one TCR beta chain is given with its context. Produced via immunoSEQ multiplex PCR; TCRdb's table is partial and in-frame only. Here the sample spans about 110,000 clones, 76% being singletons. V dropped 4 bases and J dropped 6; count of bases not matched to a gene: 7. CDR1 is SGHRS and CDR2 is YFSETQ in the germline V gene. This CDR3 is 14 amino acids long. The data were taken from a study of blood T cell repertoires in COVID-19. This clonotype was obtained from a woman aged 80 or over with acute or convalescent COVID-19. The V and J genes are TRBV5-1 and TRBJ2-3, with 8 bases fitting TRBD2. Sequencing was carried out using peripheral blood. The CDR3 nucleotides are TGCGCCAGCAGCCCCGGGGGGGCCACGGATACGCAGTATTTT. This translates into CASSPGGATDTQYF.